These T cell receptor beta chains were read from a single sample in a study of blood T cell repertoires in COVID-19. Clones were read by immunoSEQ multiplex PCR, and TCRdb kept only the in-frame ones, dropping some. The table lists under 300,000 clones, about nine tenths of them singletons. Sequenced sample: peripheral blood. Receptors originate from a man aged 30 to 45 who had recovered from COVID-19. CDR3s include the opening cysteine and the closing phenylalanine or tryptophan. The order of the fields is V gene, J gene, D gene, clone size, CDR3 length, CDR3 DNA, CDR3 protein. A D gene is named only where the DNA matches it firmly. Size values are once, few and many counts, or a class for expanded clones, and some rows have none.

v_call: TRBV5-1
j_call: TRBJ2-5
d_call: -
clone_size: once
cdr3_length: 16
cdr3_nt: TGCGCCAGCCGCGGACGGGGGGCCAGTTCGAGGGAGACCCAGTACTTC
cdr3_aa: CASRGRGASSRETQYF

v_call: TRBV6-5
j_call: TRBJ2-1
d_call: TRBD2
clone_size: -
cdr3_length: 13
cdr3_nt: TGTGCCAGCACGCCTAGCGGCTACAATGAGCAGTTCTTC
cdr3_aa: CASTPSGYNEQFF

v_call: TRBV6-5
j_call: TRBJ1-4
d_call: -
clone_size: -
cdr3_length: 15
cdr3_nt: TGTGCCAGCAGGTCCTGGGACACCGTTAATGAAAAACTGTTTTTT
cdr3_aa: CASRSWDTVNEKLFF

v_call: TRBV5-1
j_call: TRBJ2-7
d_call: -
clone_size: -
cdr3_length: 15
cdr3_nt: TGCGCCAGCAGCGGCTCGACAGGACTCTCCTACGAGCAGTACTTC
cdr3_aa: CASSGSTGLSYEQYF

v_call: TRBV19
j_call: TRBJ1-5
d_call: TRBD1
clone_size: once
cdr3_length: 16
cdr3_nt: TGTGCCAGTAGTATCCCTACCACAGGGGGCAATCAGCCCCAGCATTTT
cdr3_aa: CASSIPTTGGNQPQHF

v_call: TRBV5-1
j_call: TRBJ2-1
d_call: TRBD1
clone_size: -
cdr3_length: 13
cdr3_nt: TGCGCCAGCAGCCACGACAGGGCCAATGAGCAGTTCTTC
cdr3_aa: CASSHDRANEQFF

v_call: TRBV19
j_call: TRBJ2-7
d_call: -
clone_size: -
cdr3_length: 15
cdr3_nt: TGTGCCAGTAGTAGCCGGGTCCCTCAGCCCTACGAGCAGTACTTC
cdr3_aa: CASSSRVPQPYEQYF

v_call: TRBV6-5
j_call: TRBJ1-6
d_call: TRBD1
clone_size: -
cdr3_length: 15
cdr3_nt: TGTGCCAGCAGACCGACAGGGTCGCGGAATTCACCCCTCCACTTT
cdr3_aa: CASRPTGSRNSPLHF

v_call: TRBV5-6
j_call: TRBJ2-3
d_call: TRBD2
clone_size: -
cdr3_length: 16
cdr3_nt: TGTGCCAGCAGCTTGGCTTCGGGGGGTAGCACAGATACGCAGTATTTT
cdr3_aa: CASSLASGGSTDTQYF

v_call: TRBV9
j_call: TRBJ2-7
d_call: -
clone_size: once
cdr3_length: 13
cdr3_nt: TGTGCCAGCAGTCCGAGGGCCAGCTACGAGCAGTACTTC
cdr3_aa: CASSPRASYEQYF

v_call: TRBV12-3/TRBV12-4
j_call: TRBJ1-3
d_call: -
clone_size: few
cdr3_length: 12
cdr3_nt: TGTGCCAGCAGTTTGAGGGAAAACACCATATATTTT
cdr3_aa: CASSLRENTIYF

v_call: TRBV19
j_call: TRBJ1-4
d_call: -
clone_size: -
cdr3_length: 14
cdr3_nt: TGTGCCAGTAGTAGCCAGGAAGGGGTGAAGAAACTGTTTTTT
cdr3_aa: CASSSQEGVKKLFF

v_call: TRBV5-1
j_call: TRBJ2-2
d_call: -
clone_size: -
cdr3_length: 15
cdr3_nt: TGCGCCAGCAGCTTGTCTATAGAGGCCACCGGGGAGCTGTTTTTT
cdr3_aa: CASSLSIEATGELFF

v_call: TRBV20-1
j_call: TRBJ1-2
d_call: -
clone_size: -
cdr3_length: 11
cdr3_nt: TGCAGTGCTACAAACCGGGGAGGCTACACCTTC
cdr3_aa: CSATNRGGYTF

v_call: TRBV9
j_call: TRBJ2-2
d_call: -
clone_size: -
cdr3_length: 16
cdr3_nt: TGTGCCAGCAGCGCCCGACAGGCTTCGAACACCGGGGAGCTGTTTTTT
cdr3_aa: CASSARQASNTGELFF

v_call: TRBV2
j_call: TRBJ1-2
d_call: -
clone_size: -
cdr3_length: 13
cdr3_nt: TGTGCCAGCAGTGAAGTATCGAACTATGGCTACACCTTC
cdr3_aa: CASSEVSNYGYTF

v_call: TRBV11-1
j_call: TRBJ2-7
d_call: -
clone_size: -
cdr3_length: 13
cdr3_nt: TGTGCCAGCAGCTTAAGGTACCGCGGCGAGCAGTACTTC
cdr3_aa: CASSLRYRGEQYF

v_call: TRBV10-2
j_call: TRBJ2-3
d_call: TRBD2
clone_size: -
cdr3_length: 17
cdr3_nt: TGCGCCAGCAGTGAGTCTCCCCTAGCGGGGGCCCGGGCTACGCAGTATTTT
cdr3_aa: CASSESPLAGARATQYF

v_call: TRBV10-3
j_call: TRBJ1-2
d_call: TRBD1
clone_size: -
cdr3_length: 15
cdr3_nt: TGTGCCATCAGTGAGAAACGGGACAGGGAAGGAGGCTACACCTTC
cdr3_aa: CAISEKRDREGGYTF

v_call: TRBV30
j_call: TRBJ1-4
d_call: -
clone_size: -
cdr3_length: 13
cdr3_nt: TGTGCCTGGAGTGTAATGAACAGCGAAAAACTGTTTTTT
cdr3_aa: CAWSVMNSEKLFF

v_call: TRBV7-2
j_call: TRBJ2-1
d_call: TRBD2
clone_size: -
cdr3_length: 16
cdr3_nt: TGTGCCAGCAGCAAAGGACGGGCGGGGGGTTACAATGAGCAGTTCTTC
cdr3_aa: CASSKGRAGGYNEQFF

v_call: TRBV5-4
j_call: TRBJ2-7
d_call: TRBD1
clone_size: -
cdr3_length: 15
cdr3_nt: TGTGCCAGCAGCGGGCAGGGGGCTTTCTCCTACGAGCAGTACTTC
cdr3_aa: CASSGQGAFSYEQYF

v_call: TRBV5-1
j_call: TRBJ2-3
d_call: -
clone_size: -
cdr3_length: 13
cdr3_nt: TGCGCCAGCAGCTTGTCCATCACAGATACGCAGTATTTT
cdr3_aa: CASSLSITDTQYF

v_call: TRBV15
j_call: TRBJ1-3
d_call: -
clone_size: -
cdr3_length: 17
cdr3_nt: TGTGCCACCAGCAGAGATCGGCCCCCTAGTTATGGAAACACCATATATTTT
cdr3_aa: CATSRDRPPSYGNTIYF

v_call: TRBV9
j_call: TRBJ1-2
d_call: -
clone_size: -
cdr3_length: 13
cdr3_nt: TGTGCCACCTCCCACGGAGGGAATTATGGCTACACCTTC
cdr3_aa: CATSHGGNYGYTF

v_call: TRBV10-1
j_call: TRBJ1-5
d_call: -
clone_size: -
cdr3_length: 13
cdr3_nt: TGCGCCAGCAGCACAGATAGCAATCAGCCCCAGCATTTT
cdr3_aa: CASSTDSNQPQHF

v_call: TRBV13
j_call: TRBJ2-1
d_call: TRBD2
clone_size: -
cdr3_length: 16
cdr3_nt: TGTGCCAGCAGCTTAGGCCGGCTAGCGGGGACCAATGAGCAGTTCTTC
cdr3_aa: CASSLGRLAGTNEQFF

v_call: TRBV2
j_call: TRBJ2-1
d_call: -
clone_size: -
cdr3_length: 15
cdr3_nt: TGTGCCAGCAAGGAGAAACCTTCAGCCGGCAATGAGCAGTTCTTC
cdr3_aa: CASKEKPSAGNEQFF

v_call: TRBV4-1
j_call: TRBJ1-2
d_call: -
clone_size: few
cdr3_length: 14
cdr3_nt: TGCGCCAGCAGCCTGTCTACGGGGAGCTCGGGCTACACCTTC
cdr3_aa: CASSLSTGSSGYTF

v_call: TRBV14
j_call: TRBJ1-4
d_call: -
clone_size: -
cdr3_length: 14
cdr3_nt: TGTGCCAGCAGCTCGGGACTTGCGAGGGAAAAACTGTTTTTT
cdr3_aa: CASSSGLAREKLFF